The clone carrying this T cell receptor (beta chain) was observed a handful of times. This sample was included in a study of blood T cell repertoires in COVID-19. The data were produced by immunoSEQ multiplex PCR, yet TCRdb's version contains in-frame clones alone and is incomplete. In the table there are some 400,000 clones, around 87% of which are singletons. The receptor's source is a man under 40 who had recovered from COVID-19. Sequenced material: PBMCs or T cells enriched from blood (not recorded which).

CDR3 coding DNA: TGTGCCAGCAGCCAAGACGCCGGACAGGCTGGAAACACCATATATTTT. Amino acids: CASSQDAGQAGNTIYF. The rearrangement links TRBV4-2 to TRBJ1-3; 7 nucleotides line up with TRBD1. The length of the CDR3 is 16 residues. V gave up 0 bases and J gave up 2 bases; unmatched junction bases: 4. Germline V lookup: CDR1 LGHNA, CDR2 YNFKEQ.